This T cell receptor (beta chain) was recovered during a study of cytomegalovirus exposure and HLA in healthy donors. Study-wide results and caveats: Later analysis identified a missense DCLRE1C variant that was linked to TCR beta V- and J-gene trimming. A likely sequencing artifact accounted for one observed cluster of highly shared sequence variants. Further analysis, carried out later, found HLA-associated TCR beta chains more clonally expanded than equally common other chains. DRB1 showed the most TCR associations and HLA-C the fewest in a later analysis, as rates varied by HLA locus.

Concerning this clone: Its antigen remains unidentified.

With 60 Vbeta and 13 Jbeta primers, the PCR was carried out. Sequencing used immunoSEQ multiplex PCR; TCRdb keeps in-frame clones, though not all of them. Its listing shows 60,000 to 85,000 clones. The sequence derives from a man in his fifties or sixties in good health and CMV-seropositive. Specimen: PBMCs.

The CDR3 reads CASSLGGGGDEQFF. CDR3 in DNA: TGCGCCAGCAGCTTAGGAGGTGGCGGGGATGAGCAGTTCTTC. This chain links TRBV5-1 with TRBJ2-1; tentative D call: TRBD2 (6 bases). CDR1 and CDR2 (germline): SGHRS, YFSETQ. Trimming removed 2 bases from V and 8 bases from J, with 14 bases in between. The CDR3 covers 14 residues.